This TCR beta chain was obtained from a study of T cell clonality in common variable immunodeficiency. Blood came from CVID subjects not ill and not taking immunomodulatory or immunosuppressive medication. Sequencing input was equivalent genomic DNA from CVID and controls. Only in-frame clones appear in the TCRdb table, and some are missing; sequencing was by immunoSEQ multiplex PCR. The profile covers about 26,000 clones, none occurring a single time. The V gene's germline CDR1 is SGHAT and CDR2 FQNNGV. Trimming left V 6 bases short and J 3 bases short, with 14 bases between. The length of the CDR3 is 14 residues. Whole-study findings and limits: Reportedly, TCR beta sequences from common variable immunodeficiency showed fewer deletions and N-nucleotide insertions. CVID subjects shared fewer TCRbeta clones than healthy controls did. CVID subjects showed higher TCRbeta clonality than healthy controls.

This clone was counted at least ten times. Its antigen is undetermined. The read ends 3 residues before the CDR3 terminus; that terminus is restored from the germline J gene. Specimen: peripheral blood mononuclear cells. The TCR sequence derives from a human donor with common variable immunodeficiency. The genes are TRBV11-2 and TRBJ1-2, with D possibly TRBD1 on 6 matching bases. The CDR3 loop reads CASSPGGPYYGYTF. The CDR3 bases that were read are TGTGCCAGCAGTCCCGGGGGGCCATACTATGGC.